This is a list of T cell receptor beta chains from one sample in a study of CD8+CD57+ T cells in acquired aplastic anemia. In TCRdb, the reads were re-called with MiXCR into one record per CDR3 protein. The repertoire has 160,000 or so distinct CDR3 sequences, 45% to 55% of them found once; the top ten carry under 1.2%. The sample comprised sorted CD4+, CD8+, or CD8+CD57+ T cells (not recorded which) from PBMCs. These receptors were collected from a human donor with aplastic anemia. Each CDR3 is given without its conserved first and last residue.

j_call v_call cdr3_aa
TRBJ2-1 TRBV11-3 ASSLTSLNEQF
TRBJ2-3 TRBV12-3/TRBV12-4 ASSLGRGAGTDTQY
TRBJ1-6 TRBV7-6 ASSRGQGDHSPLH
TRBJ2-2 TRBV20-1 SARALAGKNTGELF
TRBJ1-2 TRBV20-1 SAYVTANYGYT
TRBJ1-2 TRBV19 VSSTPRGYT
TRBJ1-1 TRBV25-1 ASSSPGQQNTEAF
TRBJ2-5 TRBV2 ASSGTGGQTQY
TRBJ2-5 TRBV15 ATSRDRLALETQY
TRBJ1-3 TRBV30 AWKSGGYTIY
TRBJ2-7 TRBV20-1 SAIAPAGLSYEQY
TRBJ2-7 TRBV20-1 SAILQGREQY
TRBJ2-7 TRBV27 ASSVQGANYEQY
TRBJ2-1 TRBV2 ASRALGSKQF
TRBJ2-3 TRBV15 ATSKDLVDTQY
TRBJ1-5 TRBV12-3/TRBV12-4 ASSLDLGGYSNQPQH
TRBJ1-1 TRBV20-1 SVDLKDTEAF
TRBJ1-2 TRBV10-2 ASSDSRTGMYT
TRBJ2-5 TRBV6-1 ASSLRLARGVETQY
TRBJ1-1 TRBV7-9 ATQQETEAF
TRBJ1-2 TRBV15 ATSRDAGDRGLGYT
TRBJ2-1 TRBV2 ASGARRNNEQF
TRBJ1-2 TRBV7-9 ASSLTGTGGGSGYT
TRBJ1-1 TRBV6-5 ASSLILGGTEAL
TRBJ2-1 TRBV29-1 SIQTTSSYNEQF
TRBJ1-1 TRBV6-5 ASSYSAGSVNTEAF
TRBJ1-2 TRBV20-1 SAPDRSNYGYT
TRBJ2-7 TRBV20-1 SAGAEQY
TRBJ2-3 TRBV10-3 AISSIAGGTDTQY
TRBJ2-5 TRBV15 ATSSRQGKETQY
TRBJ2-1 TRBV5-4 ASSILGDEQF
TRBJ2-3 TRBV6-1 ASSEDRAGTDTQY
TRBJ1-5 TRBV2 ASSVGQGQQPQH
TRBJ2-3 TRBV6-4 ASSLGERSTDTQY
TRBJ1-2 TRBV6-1 ASNLSWQAANYGYT
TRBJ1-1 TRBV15 ATSYSSGNTEAF
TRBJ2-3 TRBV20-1 RALADFSTDTQY
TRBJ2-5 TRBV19 AAGEETQY
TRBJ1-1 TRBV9 ASSAQAMNTEAF
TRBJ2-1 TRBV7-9 ASTTFSYNEQF
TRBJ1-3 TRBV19 ASSIGTDRGNTIY
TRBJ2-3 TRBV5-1 ASTRDRVTDTQY
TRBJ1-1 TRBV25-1 ASRLGMNTEAF
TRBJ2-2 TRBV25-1 ASSLTWGQGGTGELF
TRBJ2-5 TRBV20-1 SAVLGGGSDETQY
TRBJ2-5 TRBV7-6 ASTLRPREGTQY
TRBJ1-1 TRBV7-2 ASSLAFGLGDTEAF
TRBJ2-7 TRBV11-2 ASSHSIGLASYEQY